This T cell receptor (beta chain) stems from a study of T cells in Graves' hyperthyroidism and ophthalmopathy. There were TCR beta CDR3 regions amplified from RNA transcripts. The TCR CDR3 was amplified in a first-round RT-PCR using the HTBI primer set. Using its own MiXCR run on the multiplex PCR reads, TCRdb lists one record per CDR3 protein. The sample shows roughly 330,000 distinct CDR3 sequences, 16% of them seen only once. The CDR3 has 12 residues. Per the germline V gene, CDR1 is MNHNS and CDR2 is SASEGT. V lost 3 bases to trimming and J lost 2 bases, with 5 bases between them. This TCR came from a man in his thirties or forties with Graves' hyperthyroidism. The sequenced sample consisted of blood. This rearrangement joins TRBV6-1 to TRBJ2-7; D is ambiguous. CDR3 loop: CASSEFTYEQYF. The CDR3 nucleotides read TGTGCCAGCAGTGAGTTTACCTACGAGCAGTACTTC.